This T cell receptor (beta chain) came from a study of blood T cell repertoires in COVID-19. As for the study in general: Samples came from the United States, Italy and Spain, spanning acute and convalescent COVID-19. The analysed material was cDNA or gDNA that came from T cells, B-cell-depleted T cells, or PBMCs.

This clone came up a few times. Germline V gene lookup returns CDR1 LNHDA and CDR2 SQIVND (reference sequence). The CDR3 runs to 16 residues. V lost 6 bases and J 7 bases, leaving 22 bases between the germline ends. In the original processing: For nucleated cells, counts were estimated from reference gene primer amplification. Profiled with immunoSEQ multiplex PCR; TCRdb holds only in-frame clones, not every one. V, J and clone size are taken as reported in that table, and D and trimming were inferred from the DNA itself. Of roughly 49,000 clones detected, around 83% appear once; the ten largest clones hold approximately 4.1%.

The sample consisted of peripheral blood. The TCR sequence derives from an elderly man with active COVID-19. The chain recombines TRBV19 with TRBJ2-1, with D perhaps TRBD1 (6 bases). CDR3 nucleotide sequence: TGTGCCAGTAGCAAACCGGGACAACACCCCTGGAATGAGCAGTTCTTC. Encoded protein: CASSKPGQHPWNEQFF.